This is a list of T cell receptor beta chains from one sample in a study of T cell repertoires in cytomegalovirus infection. For these receptors, no antigen is known. In TCRdb, the reads were re-called with MiXCR into one record per CDR3 protein. The table has 350,000 to 400,000 distinct CDR3 sequences, roughly 34% seen once. The specimen was cultured PBMCs, collected from culture after CMV antigen stimulation. The receptors derive from a human donor in good health (CMV status not recorded). Some clones in this sample may be carry-over from other donors' samples. The CDR3 runs from the conserved cysteine through the conserved F or W. A D gene is named only where the DNA matches it firmly. The size entry is marked missing in some rows and otherwise reads once, few, many or a size class.

>TRBV2|.|TRBJ2-1|.
CASSGGGPPQNEQFF
TGTGCCAGCAGTGGGGGCGGGCCCCCCCAGAATGAGCAGTTCTTC
>TRBV7-8|.|TRBJ2-3|many
CASSLVAADGTDTQYF
TGTGCCAGCAGCTTAGTCGCGGCCGACGGCACAGATACGCAGTATTTT
>TRBV6-1|.|TRBJ1-1|.
CASSYRSGTEAFF
TGTGCCAGCAGTTACAGGTCGGGCACTGAAGCTTTCTTT
>TRBV12-3/TRBV12-4|.|TRBJ2-3|few
CASSLGLGVAGTDTQYF
TGTGCCAGCAGTTTAGGACTCGGGGTAGCAGGCACAGATACGCAGTATTTT
>TRBV27|.|TRBJ1-1|few
CASRTGDGTEAFF
TGTGCCAGCAGGACCGGAGATGGCACTGAAGCTTTCTTT
>TRBV30|.|TRBJ2-7|.
CAWIRAYEQYF
TGTGCCTGGATTAGAGCCTACGAGCAGTACTTC
>TRBV4-1|TRBD2|TRBJ2-7|few
CASSQEGLAGNNYEQYF
TGCGCCAGCAGCCAAGAAGGGCTAGCGGGAAATAACTACGAGCAGTACTTC
>TRBV7-2|TRBD2|TRBJ2-3|many
CASSPRLAGGTDTQYF
TGTGCCAGCAGCCCCCGGCTAGCGGGAGGAACAGATACGCAGTATTTT
>TRBV7-2|TRBD2|TRBJ2-1|few
CASSLWRTSVSPRSYNEQFF
TGTGCCAGCAGCTTATGGAGGACTAGCGTGTCCCCTCGCTCCTACAATGAGCAGTTCTTC
>TRBV20-1|TRBD1|TRBJ1-5|few
CSARPDRDNQPQHF
TGCAGTGCTAGACCAGACAGGGACAATCAGCCCCAGCATTTT
>TRBV4-1|TRBD2|TRBJ2-1|.
CASRQGPILAGVVNEQFF
TGCGCCAGCCGTCAGGGGCCGATACTAGCGGGAGTGGTGAATGAGCAGTTCTTC
>TRBV6-1|.|TRBJ1-1|.
CASRGGQSGTEAFF
TGTGCCAGCAGGGGGGGCCAAAGCGGTACTGAAGCTTTCTTT
>TRBV28|.|TRBJ2-3|few
CASSRTPIWSF
TGTGCCAGCAGCCGGACACCCATATGGTCTTTT
>TRBV11-3|.|TRBJ2-2|many
CASSLRAFSSTGELFF
TGTGCCAGCAGCTTAAGGGCCTTTAGTTCCACCGGGGAGCTGTTTTTT
>TRBV7-9|.|TRBJ1-6|many
CASSLALANSPLHF
TGTGCCAGCAGCTTAGCTTTGGCTAATTCACCCCTCCACTTT
>TRBV27|.|TRBJ1-4|.
CASSLIGPNWGTNEKLFF
TGTGCCAGCAGTTTAATAGGACCAAACTGGGGGACTAATGAAAAACTGTTTTTT
>TRBV27|TRBD2|TRBJ2-3|.
CASRPSGGADTQYF
TGTGCCAGCAGGCCTAGCGGGGGAGCAGATACGCAGTATTTT
>TRBV10-3|TRBD1|TRBJ1-2|few
CAISEGTGGYGYTF
TGTGCCATCAGTGAGGGGACAGGGGGCTATGGCTACACCTTC
>TRBV5-1|TRBD2|TRBJ2-1|few
CASSLLFSGRDEQFF
TGCGCCAGCAGCTTGCTGTTTAGCGGGAGAGACGAGCAGTTCTTC
>TRBV20-1|.|TRBJ1-1|.
CSARDGPQTNTEAFF
TGCAGTGCTAGAGATGGGCCACAGACTAACACTGAAGCTTTCTTT
>TRBV12-3/TRBV12-4|.|TRBJ2-2|.
CASSPETGELFF
TGTGCCAGCAGTCCTGAGACCGGGGAGCTGTTTTTT
>TRBV29-1|.|TRBJ1-2|once
CSVGNQGPNYGYTF
TGCAGCGTTGGCAACCAGGGGCCTAACTATGGCTACACCTTC
>TRBV28|.|TRBJ2-5|few
CASSFRTRLETQYF
TGTGCCAGCAGTTTTCGTACGCGGCTTGAGACCCAGTACTTC
>TRBV5-4|TRBD1|TRBJ2-2|.
CASSLWTGDRGYTGELFF
TGTGCCAGCAGCCTGTGGACGGGGGACAGGGGTTATACCGGGGAGCTGTTTTTT
>TRBV12-3/TRBV12-4|TRBD2|TRBJ2-1|many
CASSFPSPRTSGRARAYNEQFF
TGTGCCAGCAGTTTTCCCTCCCCAAGGACTAGCGGGAGGGCCAGAGCCTACAATGAGCAGTTCTTC
>TRBV7-2|.|TRBJ2-7|.
CASNPSGLYEQYF
TGTGCCAGCAACCCGTCGGGGCTATACGAGCAGTACTTC
>TRBV7-2|.|TRBJ1-1|few
CASSLAMGAAEAFF
TGTGCCAGCAGCTTAGCGATGGGGGCAGCTGAAGCTTTCTTT
>TRBV4-3|TRBD2|TRBJ2-3|.
CASSLGLAGGSHTQYF
TGCGCCAGCAGCCTCGGACTAGCGGGAGGGTCACATACGCAGTATTTT
>TRBV12-3/TRBV12-4|TRBD2|TRBJ2-1|.
CASSLAQLPSTKSGRACSYNEQFF
TGTGCCAGCAGTTTAGCGCAGCTCCCCTCTACAAAGAGCGGGAGGGCCTGCTCCTACAATGAGCAGTTCTTC
>TRBV4-1|TRBD1|TRBJ1-6|many
CASSQVRTGTSPLHF
TGCGCCAGCAGCCAAGTTCGGACAGGGACTTCACCCCTCCACTTT
>TRBV11-2|TRBD2|TRBJ2-7|few
CASSTQRGGEQYF
TGTGCCAGCAGCACCCAGCGGGGGGGCGAGCAGTACTTC
>TRBV5-4|TRBD2|TRBJ2-3|.
CASSPETSGRSDTQYF
TGTGCCAGCAGCCCCGAGACTAGCGGGAGATCCGATACGCAGTATTTT
>TRBV20-1|.|TRBJ2-1|.
CSARIGVGRTAYNEQFF
TGCAGTGCTAGAATTGGGGTAGGCCGGACCGCCTACAATGAGCAGTTCTTC
>TRBV7-8|.|TRBJ1-1|few
CASSRDGQVNTEAFF
TGTGCCAGCAGTCGAGACGGGCAGGTCAACACTGAAGCTTTCTTT
>TRBV14|.|TRBJ2-2|few
CASSPLSGTGELFF
TGTGCCAGCAGCCCCTTAAGTGGTACCGGGGAGCTGTTTTTT
>TRBV5-4|TRBD1|TRBJ2-5|.
CASSMVGQGLFETQYF
TGTGCCAGCAGCATGGTGGGACAGGGCTTGTTTGAGACCCAGTACTTC
>TRBV20-1|.|TRBJ1-1|.
CSAVPLLVSEAFF
TGCAGTGCCGTACCGCTTTTGGTGTCTGAAGCTTTCTTT
>TRBV7-2|.|TRBJ2-1|few
CASSLRERSPYNEQFF
TGTGCCAGCAGCTTGAGGGAGCGGAGTCCCTACAATGAGCAGTTCTTC
>TRBV4-3|.|TRBJ2-3|few
CASSQDWPRADTQYF
TGCGCCAGCAGCCAAGATTGGCCGCGTGCAGATACGCAGTATTTT
>TRBV7-8|.|TRBJ2-1|many
CASSLDPGNEQFF
TGTGCCAGCAGCTTAGATCCAGGCAATGAGCAGTTCTTC
>TRBV6-2/TRBV6-3|TRBD2|TRBJ2-7|.
CASSYGPSGLVSEQYF
TGTGCCAGCAGTTATGGGCCCTCGGGACTAGTTTCCGAGCAGTACTTC
>TRBV12-3/TRBV12-4|.|TRBJ1-2|few
CASRPTGINYGYTF
TGTGCCAGCAGACCAACAGGGATCAACTATGGCTACACCTTC
>TRBV6-1|.|TRBJ2-1|many
CASRILTDYNEQFF
TGTGCCAGCAGGATTCTGACCGACTACAATGAGCAGTTCTTC
>TRBV19|TRBD2|TRBJ2-3|.
CASTPIGGSGRTDTQYF
TGTGCCAGTACCCCTATAGGTGGTAGCGGGCGCACAGATACGCAGTATTTT
>TRBV7-6|.|TRBJ1-3|few
CASSLGHSVSSGNTIYF
TGTGCCAGCAGCTTAGGACATTCTGTATCCTCTGGAAACACCATATATTTT
>TRBV11-3|TRBD2|TRBJ2-7|few
CASSPGTSGPEEQYF
TGTGCCAGCAGCCCCGGGACTAGCGGCCCTGAGGAGCAGTACTTC
>TRBV10-1|.|TRBJ2-1|.
CASSGVLGDPVGNEQFF
TGCGCCAGCAGTGGGGTCCTCGGTGATCCTGTGGGCAATGAGCAGTTCTTC
>TRBV19|.|TRBJ1-6|.
CASSIQRTNSPLHF
TGTGCCAGTAGTATTCAACGGACAAATTCACCCCTCCACTTT